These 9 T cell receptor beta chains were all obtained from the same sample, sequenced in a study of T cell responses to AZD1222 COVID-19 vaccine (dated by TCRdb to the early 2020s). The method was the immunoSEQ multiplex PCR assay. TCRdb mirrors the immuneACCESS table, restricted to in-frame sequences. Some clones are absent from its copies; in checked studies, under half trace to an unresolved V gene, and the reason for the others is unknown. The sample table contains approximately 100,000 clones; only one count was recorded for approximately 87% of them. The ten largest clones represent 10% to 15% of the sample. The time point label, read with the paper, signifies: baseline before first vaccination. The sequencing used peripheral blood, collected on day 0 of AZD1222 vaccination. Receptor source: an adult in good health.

This CDR3 reads CASSGSQGSGELFF. CDR3 nucleotides: TGTGCCAGCAGTGGTTCGCAGGGATCCGGGGAGCTGTTTTTT. The chain uses TRBV25-1 and TRBJ2-2; a possible D gene is TRBD1 (5 bases). CDR1 is MGHDK, CDR2 SYGVNS, per germline. V dropped 4 bases and J dropped 6 bases, with 12 bases sitting between them. The CDR3 consists of 14 residues.

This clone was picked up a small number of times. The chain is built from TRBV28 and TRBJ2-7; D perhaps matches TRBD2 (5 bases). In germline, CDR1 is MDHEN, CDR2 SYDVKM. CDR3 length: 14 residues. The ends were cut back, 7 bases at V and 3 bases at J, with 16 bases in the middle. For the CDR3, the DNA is TGTGCCAGCACTCTCTCCGGGATCTACTACGAGCAGTACTTC. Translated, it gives CASTLSGIYYEQYF.

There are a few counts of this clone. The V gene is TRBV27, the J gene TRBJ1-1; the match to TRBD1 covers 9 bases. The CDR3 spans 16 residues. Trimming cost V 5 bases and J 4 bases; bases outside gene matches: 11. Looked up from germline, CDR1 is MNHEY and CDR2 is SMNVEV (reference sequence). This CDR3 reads CASSRNTGGHFTEAFF. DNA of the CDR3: TGTGCCAGCAGTCGTAACACAGGGGGCCATTTCACTGAAGCTTTCTTT.

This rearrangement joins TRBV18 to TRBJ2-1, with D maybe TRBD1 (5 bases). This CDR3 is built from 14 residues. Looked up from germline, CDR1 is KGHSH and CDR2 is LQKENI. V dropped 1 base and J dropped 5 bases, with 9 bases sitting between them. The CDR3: CASSPQGANNEQFF. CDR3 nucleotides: TGTGCCAGCTCACCACAAGGGGCCAACAATGAGCAGTTCTTC.

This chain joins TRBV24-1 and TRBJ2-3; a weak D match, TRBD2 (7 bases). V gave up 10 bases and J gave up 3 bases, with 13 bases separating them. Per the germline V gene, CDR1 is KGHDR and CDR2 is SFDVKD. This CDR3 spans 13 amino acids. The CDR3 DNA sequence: TGTGCCACGGGAGGGGGGGGTACAGATACGCAGTATTTT. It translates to CATGGGGTDTQYF.

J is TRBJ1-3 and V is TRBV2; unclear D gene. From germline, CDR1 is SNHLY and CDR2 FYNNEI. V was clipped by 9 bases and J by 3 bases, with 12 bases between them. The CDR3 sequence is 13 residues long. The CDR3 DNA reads TGTGCCAGTTCAACAGCGTTTGGAAACACCATATATTTT. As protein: CASSTAFGNTIYF.

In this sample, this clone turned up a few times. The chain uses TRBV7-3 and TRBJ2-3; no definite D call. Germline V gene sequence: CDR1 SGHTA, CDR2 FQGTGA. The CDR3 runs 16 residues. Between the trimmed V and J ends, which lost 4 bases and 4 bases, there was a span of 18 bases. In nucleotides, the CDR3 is TGTGCCAGCAGCTCCCCGCCCGGGTCCTACTCAGATACGCAGTATTTT. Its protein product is CASSSPPGSYSDTQYF.

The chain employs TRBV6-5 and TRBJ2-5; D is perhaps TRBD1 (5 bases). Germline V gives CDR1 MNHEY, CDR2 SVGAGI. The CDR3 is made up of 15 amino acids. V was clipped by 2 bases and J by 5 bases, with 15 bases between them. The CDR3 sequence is CASSYPGARDETQYF. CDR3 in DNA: TGTGCCAGCAGTTACCCAGGTGCCAGGGATGAGACCCAGTACTTC.

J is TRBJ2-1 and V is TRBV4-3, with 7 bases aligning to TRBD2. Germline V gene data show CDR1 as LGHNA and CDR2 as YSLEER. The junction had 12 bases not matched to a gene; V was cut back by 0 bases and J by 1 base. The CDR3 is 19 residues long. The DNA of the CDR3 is TGCGCCAGCAGCCAAGAATTGGCTTCCGGGACTACTTCCTACAATGAGCAGTTCTTC. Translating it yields CASSQELASGTTSYNEQFF.